The 18 T cell receptor beta chains reported below all come from one sample, sequenced in a study of type 1 regulatory T cells. TCRdb analysed the reads with MiXCR anew, one entry per CDR3 protein. The repertoire has roughly 71,000 distinct CDR3 sequences, less than 25% of them found once; the top ten carry 8.3%. Study-level findings and limits: Compared with non-type 1 regulatory T cells, type 1 regulatory T cells showed a more restricted TCR repertoire.

These receptors lack a known antigen. Sequencing input: cultured type 1 regulatory T (Tr1) cells, either the whole culture or a sorted fraction (not recorded which). These receptor sequences come from a human donor in good health.

This sequence joins TRBV29-1 and TRBJ2-7; 8 bases line up with TRBD1. CDR1 and CDR2 (germline): SQVTM, ANQGSEA. Losses at the gene ends were 3 bases for V and 5 bases for J; bases not matched to a gene: 3. The CDR3 is 12 residues long. CDR3 DNA sequence: TGCAGCGTTGAGCAGGGGGCAGACGAGCAGTACTTC. Translating gives CSVEQGADEQYF.

V is TRBV9 and J is TRBJ2-1; 8 nucleotides match TRBD2. The CDR3 length is 15 residues. V gave up 4 bases and J gave up 2 bases; unmatched junction bases: 5. Germline loops: CDR1 SGDLS, CDR2 YYNGEE. CDR3 nucleotide sequence: TGTGCCAGCAGCCTCGGGAGGGCGACCTACAATGAGCAGTTCTTC. Translated, it gives CASSLGRATYNEQFF.

The V and J genes are TRBV20-1 and TRBJ1-1; D perhaps matches TRBD1 (6 bases). Germline V gene data show CDR1 as DFQATT and CDR2 as SNEGSKA (reference sequence). The CDR3 consists of 15 residues. Trimming stripped 6 bases from V and 2 bases from J, with 19 bases between. This chain's CDR3 is CSAPNPGVANTEAFF. As DNA, the CDR3 is TGCAGTGCGCCGAACCCAGGGGTGGCTAACACTGAAGCTTTCTTT.

The rearrangement uses TRBV6-6 and TRBJ2-3; D may be TRBD1 (5 bases). Germline V lookup: CDR1 MNHNY, CDR2 SVGAGI (reference sequence). Trimming removed 6 bases from V and 5 bases from J, with 12 bases in between. The CDR3 spans 13 residues. The CDR3 here is CASRVPGIDTQYF. In nucleotides, the CDR3 is TGTGCCAGCAGAGTCCCAGGGATAGATACGCAGTATTTT.

The V call is TRBV7-3, the J call TRBJ2-1; 9 nucleotides line up with TRBD2. The germline V gene has CDR1 SGHTA and CDR2 FQGTGA. V lost 5 bases, J lost 8 bases, and 7 bases stayed unmatched. CDR3 length: 14 amino acids. Here the CDR3 reads CASSPSGRSYEQFF. The CDR3 DNA sequence: TGTGCCAGCAGCCCGAGCGGGAGGTCGTATGAGCAGTTCTTC.

This clonotype was recorded a few times. The chain couples TRBV6-5 to TRBJ2-2, with D possibly being TRBD1 or TRBD2 (5 bases each). CDR3 length equals 16 residues. Germline CDR1 reads MNHEY; CDR2 reads SVGAGI. V was cut by 6 bases and J by 3 bases, with 17 bases left in between. The CDR3 loop reads CASRKGPGGHTGELFF. The CDR3 bases are TGTGCCAGCAGGAAGGGACCGGGCGGACACACCGGGGAGCTGTTTTTT.

The V call is TRBV7-2, the J call TRBJ1-1; TRBD1 agrees at 7 bases. Germline assignment: CDR1 SGHTA and CDR2 FQGNSA. Germline trimming cut 1 base from V and 11 bases from J; bases unmatched to any gene: 10. The CDR3 spans 14 residues. The CDR3 region has the DNA TGTGCCAGCAGCTTAGGCAGACAGGGTCTGGGGGCTTTCTTT. Translation: CASSLGRQGLGAFF.

V gene TRBV20-1 combines with J gene TRBJ2-1, with no clear D. In germline, CDR1 is DFQATT, CDR2 SNEGSKA (reference sequence). This CDR3 is built from 12 residues. V gave up 3 bases and J gave up 2 bases, with 5 bases separating them. In nucleotides, the CDR3 is TGCAGTGCTAGGGGAACCTACAATGAGCAGTTCTTC. This codes for CSARGTYNEQFF.

This clonotype was recorded a few times. The V and J genes are TRBV4-2 and TRBJ2-2, with 10 bases matching TRBD2. The ends lost 4 bases at V and 6 bases at J; junction bases unmatched: 17. The germline CDR1 and CDR2 sequences are LGHNA and YNFKEQ. This CDR3 contains 19 residues. The DNA for the CDR3 is TGTGCCAGCAGCCCCTTACCCTTAGCGGGAGGACCCCCTTCCGGGGAGCTGTTTTTT. Protein: CASSPLPLAGGPPSGELFF.

This clonotype was found a few times. This rearrangement joins TRBV20-1 to TRBJ2-1; 8 nucleotides agree with TRBD1. Germline assignment: CDR1 DFQATT and CDR2 SNEGSKA (reference sequence). This CDR3 contains 15 residues. With 3 bases clipped from V and 6 bases from J, the junction kept 10 bases outside the gene matches. This CDR3 is CSASPRQGFGNEQFF. The DNA of the CDR3 is TGCAGTGCTAGTCCTAGACAGGGGTTCGGCAATGAGCAGTTCTTC.

In its sample, this clonotype was seen a few times. This chain links TRBV9 with TRBJ2-3, with unresolved D. Trimming removed 0 bases at V and 6 bases at J, with 2 bases between. The CDR3 totals 11 residues. Looked up from germline, CDR1 is SGDLS and CDR2 is YYNGEE. In nucleotides, the CDR3 is TGTGCCAGCAGCGTAGGGGATACGCAGTATTTT. Encoded protein: CASSVGDTQYF.

The gene calls are TRBV29-1 and TRBJ1-2; D may be TRBD1 (6 bases). CDR1 is SQVTM, CDR2 ANQGSEA, per germline. V lost 6 bases and J lost 6, with 14 bases in between. The CDR3 runs to 12 residues. The DNA for the CDR3 is TGCAGCGTGGGGGGGACACAGGATGGCTACACCTTC. It codes for CSVGGTQDGYTF. The full variable domain, with the rest looked up from reference TRBV29-1 and TRBJ1-2, is SAVISQKPSRDICQRGTSLTIQCQVDSQVTMMFWYRQQPGQSLTLIATANQGSEATYESGFVIDKFPISRPNLTFSTLTVSNMSPEDSSIYLCSVGGTQDGYTFGSGTRLTVV.

In its sample, this clonotype was seen a few times. The V call is TRBV20-1, the J call TRBJ2-1, with D hard to call. Looked up from germline, CDR1 is DFQATT and CDR2 is SNEGSKA (reference sequence). Trimming took off 2 bases at V and 4 bases at J, with 3 bases between the two ends. There are 11 residues in the CDR3. CDR3 sequence (DNA): TGCAGTGCTAGACGATACAATGAGCAGTTCTTC. This encodes CSARRYNEQFF.

Many counts were recorded for this clonotype. The V gene is TRBV4-3, the J gene TRBJ2-5, with D tentatively TRBD1 or TRBD2 (5 bases each). From germline, CDR1 is LGHNA and CDR2 YSLEER. The CDR3 covers 16 residues. The V end was cut by 3 bases, the J end by 0 bases, with 14 bases between. CDR3 coding DNA: TGCGCCAGCAGCCAGGGTCCCGGGACCAACCAAGAGACCCAGTACTTC. Residues: CASSQGPGTNQETQYF.

This chain connects TRBV20-1 to TRBJ1-2; D uncertain. Germline V gene data show CDR1 as DFQATT and CDR2 as SNEGSKA (reference sequence). This CDR3 is built from 13 residues. Trimming shortened V by 3 bases and J by 5 bases, and 13 bases separated the two germline ends. The CDR3 spells CSASPNTAYGYTF. CDR3 nucleotide sequence: TGCAGTGCTAGCCCAAACACTGCTTATGGCTACACCTTC.

The chain employs TRBV29-1 and TRBJ1-1; maybe TRBD1 (5 bases). This CDR3 has 13 residues. The V gene lost 5 bases and the J gene lost 1 base, with 11 bases spanning the gap. CDR1 and CDR2 from the germline V gene are SQVTM and ANQGSEA. The CDR3 DNA is TGCAGCGTTCTTCTGGGGGGGAACACTGAAGCTTTCTTT. Translation gives CSVLLGGNTEAFF.

The J gene is TRBJ1-6, the V gene TRBV27, with D hard to call. The length of the CDR3 is 13 residues. Germline CDR1 and CDR2: MNHEY and SMNVEV (reference sequence). V shed 6 bases and J shed 0 bases, with 3 bases lying between them. The CDR3 sequence is CASRSSYNSPLHF. In DNA form, the CDR3 reads TGTGCCAGCAGGTCCTCCTATAATTCACCCCTCCACTTT.

The V and J genes are TRBV18 and TRBJ2-5; D remains ambiguous. CDR1 is KGHSH and CDR2 is LQKENI in the germline V gene. The V and J ends lost 4 bases and 2 bases respectively, with 11 bases between them. The CDR3 loop spans 14 amino acids. CDR3 DNA: TGTGCCAGCTCACTTGGCGCCGTACAAGAGACCCAGTACTTC. Protein: CASSLGAVQETQYF.